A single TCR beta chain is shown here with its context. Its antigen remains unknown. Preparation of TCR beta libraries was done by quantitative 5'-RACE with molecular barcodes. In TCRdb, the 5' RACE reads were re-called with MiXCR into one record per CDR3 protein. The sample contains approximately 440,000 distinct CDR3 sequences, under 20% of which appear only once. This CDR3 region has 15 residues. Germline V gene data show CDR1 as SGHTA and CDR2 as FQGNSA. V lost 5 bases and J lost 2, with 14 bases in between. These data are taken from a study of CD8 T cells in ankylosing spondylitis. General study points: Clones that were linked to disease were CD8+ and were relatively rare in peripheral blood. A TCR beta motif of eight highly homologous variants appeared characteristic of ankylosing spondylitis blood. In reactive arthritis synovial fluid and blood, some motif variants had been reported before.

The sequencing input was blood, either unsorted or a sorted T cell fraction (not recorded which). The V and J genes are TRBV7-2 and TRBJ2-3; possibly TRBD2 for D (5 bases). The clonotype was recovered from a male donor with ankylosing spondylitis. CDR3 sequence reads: CASSRTRVPTDTQYF. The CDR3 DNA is TGTGCCAGCAGCCGAACTAGAGTCCCCACAGATACGCAGTATTTT.